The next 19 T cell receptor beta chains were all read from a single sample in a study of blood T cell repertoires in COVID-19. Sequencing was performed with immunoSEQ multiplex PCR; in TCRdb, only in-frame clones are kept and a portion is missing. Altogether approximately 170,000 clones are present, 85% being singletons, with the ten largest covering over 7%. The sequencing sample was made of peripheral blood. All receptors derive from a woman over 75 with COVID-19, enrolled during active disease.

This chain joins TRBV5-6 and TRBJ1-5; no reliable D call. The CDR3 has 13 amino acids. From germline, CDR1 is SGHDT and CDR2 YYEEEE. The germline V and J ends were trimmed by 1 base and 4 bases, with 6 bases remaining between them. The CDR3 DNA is TGTGCCAGCAGCTTGTGGGAGAATCAGCCCCAGCATTTT. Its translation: CASSLWENQPQHF.

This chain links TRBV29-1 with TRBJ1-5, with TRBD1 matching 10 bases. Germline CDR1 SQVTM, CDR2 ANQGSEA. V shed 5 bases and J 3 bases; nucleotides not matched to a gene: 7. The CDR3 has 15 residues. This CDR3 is CSVSKGQGSNQPQHF. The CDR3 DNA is TGCAGCGTTTCTAAGGGACAGGGGTCCAATCAGCCCCAGCATTTT.

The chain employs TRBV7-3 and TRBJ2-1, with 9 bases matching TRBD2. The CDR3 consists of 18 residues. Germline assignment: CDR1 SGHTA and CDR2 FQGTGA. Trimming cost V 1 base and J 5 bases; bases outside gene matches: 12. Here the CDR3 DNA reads TGTGCCAGCAGCTTAAGTTGGTCCAGCGGGAGGAACCACAATGAGCAGTTCTTC. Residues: CASSLSWSSGRNHNEQFF.

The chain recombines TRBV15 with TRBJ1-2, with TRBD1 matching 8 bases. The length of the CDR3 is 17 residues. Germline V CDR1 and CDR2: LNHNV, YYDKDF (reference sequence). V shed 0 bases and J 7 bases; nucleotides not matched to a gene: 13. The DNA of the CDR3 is TGTGCCACCAGCAGAGAGCGGTATGGGACAGGCATCGGTGGCTACACCTTC. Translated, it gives CATSRERYGTGIGGYTF.

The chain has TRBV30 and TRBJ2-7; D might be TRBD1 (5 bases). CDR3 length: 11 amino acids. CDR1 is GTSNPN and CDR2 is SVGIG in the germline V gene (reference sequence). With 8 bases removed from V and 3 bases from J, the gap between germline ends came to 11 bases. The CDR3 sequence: CAPPDNYEQYF. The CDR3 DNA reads TGTGCCCCCCCGGACAACTACGAGCAGTACTTC.

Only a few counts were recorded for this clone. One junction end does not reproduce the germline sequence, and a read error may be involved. Here the CDR3 DNA reads TGTGTCAGCAACCGCGGAGGAGGCACTGAAGCTTTCTTT. Its translation is CVSNRGGGTEAFF. The chain carries TRBV6-5 and TRBJ1-1; D remains unclear. This CDR3 contains 13 residues. Germline V gene data show CDR1 as MNHEY and CDR2 as SVGAGI.

The CDR3 loop is CASSVSVIGGNTEAFF. As DNA, the CDR3 is TGCGCCAGCAGCGTTTCTGTGATCGGGGGGAACACTGAAGCTTTCTTT. This sequence joins TRBV5-1 and TRBJ1-1; possible D gene TRBD1, 5 bases. There are 16 residues in the CDR3. CDR1 and CDR2 (germline): SGHRS, YFSETQ. V was trimmed by 4 bases and J by 1 base, leaving 17 bases between them.

CDR3 sequence: CASSLASGRATDTQYF. The CDR3, as DNA: TGTGCCAGCAGCTTAGCTAGCGGGAGGGCCACAGATACGCAGTATTTT. This chain uses TRBV7-6 with TRBJ2-3, with 11 positions matching TRBD2. Trimming took 0 bases from V and 2 from J; bases not matched to a gene: 1. The CDR3 totals 16 residues. Looked up from germline, CDR1 is SGHVS and CDR2 is FNYEAQ.

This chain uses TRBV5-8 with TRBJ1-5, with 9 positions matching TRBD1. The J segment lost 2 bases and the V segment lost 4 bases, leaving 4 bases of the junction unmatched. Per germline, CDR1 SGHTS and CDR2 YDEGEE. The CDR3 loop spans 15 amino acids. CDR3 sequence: CASSDRGDGNQPQHF. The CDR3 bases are TGTGCCAGCAGCGACAGGGGGGATGGCAATCAGCCCCAGCATTTT.

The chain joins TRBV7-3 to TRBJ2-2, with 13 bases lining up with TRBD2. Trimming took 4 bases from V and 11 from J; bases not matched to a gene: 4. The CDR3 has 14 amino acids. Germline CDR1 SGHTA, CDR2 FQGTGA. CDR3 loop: CASSSGGLAGELFF. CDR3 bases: TGTGCCAGCAGCTCCGGGGGACTAGCGGGAGAGCTGTTTTTT.

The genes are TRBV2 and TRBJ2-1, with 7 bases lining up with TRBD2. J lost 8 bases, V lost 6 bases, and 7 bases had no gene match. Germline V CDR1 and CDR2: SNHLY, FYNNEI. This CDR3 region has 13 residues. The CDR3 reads CASSQGGKYEQFF. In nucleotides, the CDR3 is TGTGCCAGCAGCCAGGGAGGGAAATATGAGCAGTTCTTC.

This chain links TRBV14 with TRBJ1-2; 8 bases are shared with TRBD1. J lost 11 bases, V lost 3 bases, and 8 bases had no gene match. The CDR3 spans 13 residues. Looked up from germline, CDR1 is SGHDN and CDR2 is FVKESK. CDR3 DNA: TGTGCCAGCAGCCACACGAATAACAGGGGGTACACCTTC. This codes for CASSHTNNRGYTF.

The CDR3 loop is CASSEDRAGGETQYF. CDR3 DNA sequence: TGTGCCAGCAGCGAGGACAGGGCTGGAGGGGAGACCCAGTACTTC. The chain has TRBV9 and TRBJ2-5; 8 nucleotides match TRBD1. Trimming removed 3 bases from V and 5 bases from J; junction bases left unmatched: 9. The CDR3 length is 15 residues. The germline CDR1 and CDR2 sequences are SGDLS and YYNGEE.

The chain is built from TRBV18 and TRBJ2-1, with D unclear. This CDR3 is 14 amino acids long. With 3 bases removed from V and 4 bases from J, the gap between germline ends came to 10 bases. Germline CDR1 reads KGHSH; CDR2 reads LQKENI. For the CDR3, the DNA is TGTGCCAGCTCACCTCAAACCACTTACAATGAGCAGTTCTTC. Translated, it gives CASSPQTTYNEQFF.

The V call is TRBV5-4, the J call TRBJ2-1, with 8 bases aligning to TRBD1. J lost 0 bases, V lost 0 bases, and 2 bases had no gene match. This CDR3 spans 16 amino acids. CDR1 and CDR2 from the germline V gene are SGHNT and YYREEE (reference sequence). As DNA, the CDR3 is TGTGCCAGCAGCTTGGGGACAGGGAGCTCCTACAATGAGCAGTTCTTC. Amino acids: CASSLGTGSSYNEQFF.

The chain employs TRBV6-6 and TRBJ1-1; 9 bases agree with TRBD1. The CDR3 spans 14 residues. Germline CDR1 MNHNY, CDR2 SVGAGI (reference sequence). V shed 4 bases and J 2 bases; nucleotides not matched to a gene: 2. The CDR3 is CASSLTGGNTEAFF. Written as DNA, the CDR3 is TGTGCCAGCAGTTTGACAGGGGGAAACACTGAAGCTTTCTTT.

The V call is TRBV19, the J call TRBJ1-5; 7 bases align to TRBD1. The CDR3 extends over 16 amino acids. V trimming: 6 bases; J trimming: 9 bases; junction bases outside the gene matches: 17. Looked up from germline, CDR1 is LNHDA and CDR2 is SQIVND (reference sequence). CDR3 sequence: CASSPYGTAQHRPQHF. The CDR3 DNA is TGTGCCAGTAGCCCCTACGGGACAGCCCAACACAGGCCCCAGCATTTT.

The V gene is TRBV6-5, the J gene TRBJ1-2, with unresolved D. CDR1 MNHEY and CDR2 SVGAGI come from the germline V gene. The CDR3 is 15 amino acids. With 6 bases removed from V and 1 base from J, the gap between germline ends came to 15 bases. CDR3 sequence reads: CASSQGGSGNYGYTF. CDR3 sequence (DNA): TGTGCCAGCAGCCAAGGCGGGTCGGGTAACTATGGCTACACCTTC.

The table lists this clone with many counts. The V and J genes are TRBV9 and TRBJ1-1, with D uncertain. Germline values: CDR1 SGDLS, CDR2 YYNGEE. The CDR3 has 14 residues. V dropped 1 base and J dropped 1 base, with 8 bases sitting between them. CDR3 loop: CASSVTGGNTEAFF. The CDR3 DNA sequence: TGTGCCAGCAGCGTAACGGGAGGGAACACTGAAGCTTTCTTT.